The 19 T cell receptor beta chains in this list originate from one sample, sequenced in a study of cytotoxic CD8 clonotypes in ibrutinib-treated CLL. Repertoires were generated with immunoSEQ multiplex PCR, while TCRdb's copy carries only in-frame clones and drops some. This table has around 200,000 clones, over 65% appearing once. This sample comprised PBMCs, obtained after 12 months of ibrutinib treatment. Receptor source: a human donor with chronic lymphocytic leukemia.

Worth noting for this clone: The sample holds other DNA sequences that translate to the same CDR3. The rearrangement links TRBV7-3 to TRBJ2-3; D is unclear. The CDR3 runs to 13 residues. V lost 1 base and J lost 3, with 5 bases in between. The germline gives CDR1 SGHTA, CDR2 FQGTGA. In DNA form, the CDR3 reads TGTGCCAGCAGCTTAATCGCGACAGATACGCAGTATTTT. It is translated as CASSLIATDTQYF.

The sample holds a few counts of this clone. The chain couples TRBV19 to TRBJ2-7; 8 bases are a match to TRBD1. The germline V gene encodes CDR1 LNHDA and CDR2 SQIVND (reference sequence). This CDR3 spans 15 amino acids. V lost 4 bases to trimming and J lost 2 bases; unmatched junction nucleotides: 7. CDR3 residues: CASSTRDRPTYEQYF. In DNA, the CDR3 is TGTGCCAGTAGTACCAGGGACAGGCCGACCTACGAGCAGTACTTC. Looking up the rest from reference TRBV19 and TRBJ2-7 gives the full variable domain: DGGITQSPKYLFRKEGQNVTLSCEQNLNHDAMYWYRQDPGQGLRLIYYSQIVNDFQKGDIAEGYSVSREKKESFPLTVTSAQKNPTAFYLCASSTRDRPTYEQYFGPGTRLTVT.

The V gene is TRBV9, the J gene TRBJ2-1, with D uncertain. Per germline, CDR1 SGDLS and CDR2 YYNGEE. Trimming shortened V by 5 bases and J by 4 bases, and 16 bases separated the two germline ends. The CDR3 runs to 15 residues. The CDR3: CASSLEGVSYNEQFF. CDR3 DNA sequence: TGTGCCAGCAGTCTAGAAGGAGTCTCATACAATGAGCAGTTCTTC.

This chain joins TRBV5-1 and TRBJ2-7; TRBD1 aligns across 9 bases. The CDR3 contains 14 residues. V shed 4 bases, J shed 5 bases, and the junction held 7 bases outside the gene matches. CDR1 and CDR2 from the germline V gene are SGHRS and YFSETQ. CDR3 region: CASSPTGGSNEQYF. Here the CDR3 DNA reads TGCGCCAGCAGCCCGACAGGGGGGTCTAACGAGCAGTACTTC. Full variable domain (rest looked up from reference TRBV5-1 and TRBJ2-7): KAGVTQTPRYLIKTRGQQVTLSCSPISGHRSVSWYQQTPGQGLQFLFEYFSETQRNKGNFPGRFSGRQFSNSRSEMNVSTLELGDSALYLCASSPTGGSNEQYFGPGTRLTVT.

A remark on this clone: The sample has other DNA sequences that encode this CDR3 too. The chain carries TRBV18 and TRBJ1-1, with 7 bases that match TRBD1. Germline lookup yields CDR1 KGHSH and CDR2 LQKENI. CDR3 length equals 15 residues. J lost 1 base, V lost 3 bases, and 5 bases had no gene match. The CDR3 nucleotides are TGTGCCAGCTCACCGAGGCAGGGGGGGAACACTGAAGCTTTCTTT. It specifies CASSPRQGGNTEAFF.

The sample holds a few counts of this clone. The V and J genes are TRBV9 and TRBJ2-7; D uncertain. V lost 0 bases and J lost 8, with 12 bases in between. The length of the CDR3 is 13 residues. The germline CDR1 and CDR2 sequences are SGDLS and YYNGEE. CDR3 loop: CASSVELGRQQYF. CDR3 in DNA: TGTGCCAGCAGCGTAGAGCTAGGACGTCAGCAGTACTTC.

Details on this clone: One junction end does not reproduce the germline sequence, and a read error may be involved. Additional DNA sequences in this sample encode the identical CDR3. The chain combines TRBV30 with TRBJ2-3, with a weak D call TRBD1 (5 bases). The CDR3 extends over 12 amino acids. The V gene's germline CDR1 is GTSNPN and CDR2 SVGIG (reference sequence). CDR3 in DNA: TGTGCCTGGAGTGTGGGAACAGGTACGCAGTATTTT. It encodes CAWSVGTGTQYF.

This clone has just a few counts. This sequence joins TRBV28 and TRBJ1-2, with 7 bases that match TRBD1. The CDR3 consists of 16 residues. V lost 2 bases to trimming and J lost 3 bases; unmatched junction nucleotides: 9. The germline V gene has CDR1 MDHEN and CDR2 SYDVKM. The CDR3 region is CASSLGWAGGYYGYTF. The CDR3 DNA follows: TGTGCCAGCAGTTTAGGTTGGGCAGGGGGTTACTATGGCTACACCTTC.

CDR3 DNA: TGTGCCAGCAGCTTAGTCCACCGGAATGAGCAGTTCTTC. Protein product: CASSLVHRNEQFF. The chain couples TRBV11-3 to TRBJ2-1; no clear D. The germline V gene has CDR1 SGHNT and CDR2 YENEEA. This CDR3 is 13 amino acids long. Trimming shortened V by 1 base and J by 7 bases, and 8 bases separated the two germline ends.

The chain couples TRBV9 to TRBJ2-4; perhaps TRBD2 as D (5 bases). Trimming shortened V by 3 bases and J by 6 bases, and 10 bases separated the two germline ends. The CDR3 is 13 amino acids. The V gene's germline CDR1 is SGDLS and CDR2 YYNGEE. In DNA form, the CDR3 reads TGTGCCAGCAGCGGGTGGACTGGAAACATTCAGTACTTC. Its protein product is CASSGWTGNIQYF.

The rearrangement links TRBV6-1 to TRBJ1-2; no clear D gene. The V gene's germline CDR1 is MNHNS and CDR2 SASEGT. This CDR3 is built from 15 residues. Trimming left V 2 bases short and J 0 bases short, with 10 bases between. CDR3 nucleotides: TGTGCCAGCAGTGAATGGGCCCTACCTAACTATGGCTACACCTTC. This translates into CASSEWALPNYGYTF.

This clone was counted a single time. This sequence joins TRBV7-3 and TRBJ2-2; D call uncertain. Trimming pared 7 bases from V and 7 bases from J, leaving 16 bases between. Looked up from germline, CDR1 is SGHTA and CDR2 is FQGTGA. The CDR3 consists of 14 residues. The CDR3 here is CASNPSGMNGELFF. DNA of the CDR3: TGTGCCAGCAACCCTTCAGGCATGAACGGGGAGCTGTTTTTT. Full variable domain (outside the CDR3, taken from reference TRBV7-3 and TRBJ2-2): GAGVSQTPSNKVTEKGKYVELRCDPISGHTALYWYRQSLGQGPEFLIYFQGTGAADDSGLPNDRFFAVRPEGSVSTLKIQRTERGDSAVYLCASNPSGMNGELFFGEGSRLTVL.

The chain employs TRBV29-1 and TRBJ2-2; D unresolved. CDR1 SQVTM and CDR2 ANQGSEA come from the germline V gene. Trimming stripped 3 bases from V and 2 bases from J, with 13 bases between. The CDR3 spans 15 residues. CDR3 DNA: TGCAGCGTTGACGGCTTCGGAGCAAACACCGGGGAGCTGTTTTTT. Protein sequence: CSVDGFGANTGELFF.

This rearrangement joins TRBV9 to TRBJ2-1; TRBD1 is a possible D gene (6 bases). The V gene lost 3 bases and the J gene lost 4 bases, with 14 bases spanning the gap. The CDR3 runs to 15 residues. CDR1 and CDR2 from the germline V gene are SGDLS and YYNGEE. CDR3 DNA: TGTGCCAGCAGCGCCCAGCTCACAGGGTACAATGAGCAGTTCTTC. This codes for CASSAQLTGYNEQFF.

This chain uses TRBV30 with TRBJ1-1; no clear D. The CDR3 is made up of 11 amino acids. Between the trimmed V and J ends, which lost 5 bases and 8 bases, there was a span of 12 bases. Germline loops: CDR1 GTSNPN, CDR2 SVGIG (reference sequence). The CDR3 here is CAWGNDREAFF. CDR3 DNA: TGTGCCTGGGGTAATGACCGGGAAGCTTTCTTT.

The chain links TRBV30 to TRBJ1-5; D gene uncertain. This CDR3 comprises 14 residues. CDR1 and CDR2 (germline): GTSNPN, SVGIG (reference sequence). Trimming stripped 0 bases from V and 5 bases from J, with 11 bases between. Here the CDR3 reads CAWSVLLIYQPQHF. CDR3 nucleotide sequence: TGTGCCTGGAGTGTACTATTAATCTATCAGCCCCAGCATTTT.

The chain combines TRBV2 with TRBJ1-5, with unresolved D. Germline CDR1 and CDR2: SNHLY and FYNNEI. The length of the CDR3 is 13 residues. V was trimmed by 4 bases and J by 7 bases, leaving 11 bases between them. Here the CDR3 reads CASSVLGGQPQHF. The CDR3 coding sequence is TGTGCCAGCAGTGTTCTGGGAGGGCAGCCCCAGCATTTT.

V usage is TRBV6-5 and J usage is TRBJ1-2, with D perhaps TRBD1 (5 bases). CDR3 size: 14 residues. The germline V and J ends were trimmed by 6 bases and 8 bases, with 19 bases remaining between them. Germline V lookup: CDR1 MNHEY, CDR2 SVGAGI. The CDR3 sequence is CASRTGLLKGGYTF. CDR3 in DNA: TGTGCCAGCAGAACGGGACTCCTGAAGGGGGGCTACACCTTC.

The chain uses TRBV25-1 and TRBJ1-3; a weak D match, TRBD1 (6 bases). Trimming shortened V by 7 bases and J by 7 bases, and 17 bases separated the two germline ends. The CDR3 is 14 residues long. The V gene's germline CDR1 is MGHDK and CDR2 SYGVNS. The CDR3 spells CASTEGTPGNTIYF. DNA for the CDR3: TGTGCCAGCACTGAGGGGACACCCGGCAACACCATATATTTT.